The text below deals with one T cell receptor beta chain. In the authors' workflow: Scientists estimated how many nucleated cells there were by amplifying reference gene primers. Here immunoSEQ multiplex PCR was the method, and the copy in TCRdb shows in-frame clones only, minus some. V and J calls and clone size are copied from that table; D and trimming were computed from the DNA. The table records around 89,000 clones, about 87% of them present only once. The data were taken from a study of blood T cell repertoires in COVID-19. Overall study: Collection of acute and convalescent COVID-19 samples took place in the United States, Italy and Spain.

The V end lost 4 bases, the J end lost 3 bases, and 12 bases lay between the germline ends. Germline lookup yields CDR1 MRHNA and CDR2 SNTAGT. The CDR3 has 14 residues. The origin of this receptor is a man between 60 and 70 years old with acute or convalescent COVID-19. The sequencing input was peripheral blood. The chain recombines TRBV6-4 with TRBJ1-1, with D perhaps matching TRBD1 (6 bases). The CDR3 is CASSVREGDTEAFF. DNA of the CDR3: TGTGCCAGCAGTGTAAGGGAGGGGGACACTGAAGCTTTCTTT.